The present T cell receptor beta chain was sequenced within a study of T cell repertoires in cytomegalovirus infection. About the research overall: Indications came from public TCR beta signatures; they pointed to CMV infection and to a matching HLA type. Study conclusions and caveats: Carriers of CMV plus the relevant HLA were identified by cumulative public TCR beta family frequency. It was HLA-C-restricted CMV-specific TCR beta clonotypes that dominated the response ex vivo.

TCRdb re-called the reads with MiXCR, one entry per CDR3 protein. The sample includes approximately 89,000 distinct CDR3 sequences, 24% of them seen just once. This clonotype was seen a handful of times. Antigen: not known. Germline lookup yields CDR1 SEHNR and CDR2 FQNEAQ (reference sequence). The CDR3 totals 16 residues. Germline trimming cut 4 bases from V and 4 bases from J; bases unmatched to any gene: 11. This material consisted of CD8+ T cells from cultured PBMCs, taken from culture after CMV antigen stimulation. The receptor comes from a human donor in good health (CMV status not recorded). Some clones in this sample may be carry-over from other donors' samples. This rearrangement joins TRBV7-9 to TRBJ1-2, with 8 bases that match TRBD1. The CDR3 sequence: CASSSADRGVLYGYTF. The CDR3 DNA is TGTGCCAGCAGCTCCGCCGACAGGGGCGTTCTCTATGGCTACACCTTC.